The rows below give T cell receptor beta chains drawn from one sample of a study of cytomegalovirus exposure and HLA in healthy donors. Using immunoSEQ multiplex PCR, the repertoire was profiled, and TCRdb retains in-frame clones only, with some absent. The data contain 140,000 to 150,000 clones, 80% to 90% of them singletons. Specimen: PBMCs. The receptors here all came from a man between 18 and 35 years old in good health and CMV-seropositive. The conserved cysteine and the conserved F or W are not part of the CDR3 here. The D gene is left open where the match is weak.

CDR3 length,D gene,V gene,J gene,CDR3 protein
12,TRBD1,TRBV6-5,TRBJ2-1,ASRTGGSYNEQF
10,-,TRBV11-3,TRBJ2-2,ASSLGDGELF
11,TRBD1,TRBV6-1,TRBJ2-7,ASRGTGGVEQY
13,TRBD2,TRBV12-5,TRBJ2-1,ASAPSGGPYNEQF
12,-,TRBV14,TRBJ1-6,ASSSDTINSPLH
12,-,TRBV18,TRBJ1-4,ASSPTATNEKLF
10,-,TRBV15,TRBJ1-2,ATSRDEAGAT
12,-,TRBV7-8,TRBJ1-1,ASSLVQGGTEAF
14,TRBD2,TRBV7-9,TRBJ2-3,ASSAGLAGDKDTQY
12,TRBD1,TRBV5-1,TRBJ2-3,ASSLTGTVATQY
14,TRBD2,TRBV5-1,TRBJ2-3,ASSLTSSGGTDTQY
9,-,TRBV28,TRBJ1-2,ASRYRAGYT
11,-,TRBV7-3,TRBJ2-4,ASSLGAQNIQY
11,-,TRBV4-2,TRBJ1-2,ASSQGTTYGYT
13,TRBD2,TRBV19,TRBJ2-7,ASSIDRASGSEQY